Shown below are 23 T cell receptor beta chains from a single sample sequenced in a study of blood T cell repertoires in COVID-19. The method was immunoSEQ multiplex PCR; TCRdb's version includes in-frame clones alone and lacks a portion of them. The table has 250,000 to 350,000 clones, around 86% seen once. The sample taken for sequencing was peripheral blood. These receptors were obtained from a woman aged 40 to 50 who had recovered from COVID-19.

The V and J genes are TRBV19 and TRBJ2-3; 12 bases line up with TRBD2. The ends lost 8 bases at V and 1 base at J; junction bases unmatched: 10. Germline CDR1 LNHDA, CDR2 SQIVND (reference sequence). The CDR3 has 17 amino acids. The CDR3 loop is CASPLPLAGGCTDTQYF. CDR3 nucleotide sequence: TGTGCCAGTCCACTACCTCTAGCGGGAGGGTGCACAGATACGCAGTATTTT.

The chain couples TRBV7-2 to TRBJ2-7; 8 nucleotides line up with TRBD1. Trimming at V came to 5 bases and at J to 6 bases, leaving 6 bases not matched to a gene. The CDR3 runs to 13 residues. Germline loops: CDR1 SGHTA, CDR2 FQGNSA. In DNA form, the CDR3 reads TGTGCCAGCAGCCCAGGACAGGGTCGCGAGCAGTACTTC. Protein: CASSPGQGREQYF.

This chain connects TRBV2 to TRBJ2-1; 11 bases match TRBD1. The CDR3 length is 16 residues. Per germline, CDR1 SNHLY and CDR2 FYNNEI. J was trimmed by 3 bases and V by 7 bases; bases with no gene match: 8. In nucleotides, the CDR3 is TGTGCCAGCACCGTGGGAGGGACAGGGGGCTACAATGAGCAGTTCTTC. It codes for CASTVGGTGGYNEQFF.

The chain recombines TRBV6-5 with TRBJ2-7; 10 bases agree with TRBD1. The CDR3 runs to 15 residues. V shed 4 bases and J 7 bases; nucleotides not matched to a gene: 10. Germline-derived CDR1 and CDR2 are MNHEY and SVGAGI. CDR3 bases: TGTGCCAGCAGTTCCTGGGACAGGGGACCGAGGGAGCAGTACTTC. Translating gives CASSSWDRGPREQYF.

The V call is TRBV19, the J call TRBJ2-1; TRBD2 agrees at 12 bases. Losses at the gene ends were 5 bases for V and 7 bases for J; bases not matched to a gene: 6. The CDR3 extends over 15 amino acids. Looked up from germline, CDR1 is LNHDA and CDR2 is SQIVND (reference sequence). The CDR3 DNA sequence: TGTGCCAGTAGTCGACTAGCGGGAGACGGGAATGAGCAGTTCTTC. Amino acid sequence: CASSRLAGDGNEQFF.

DNA of the CDR3: TGTGCCAGTAGTGGGGCAGGGGGCCTGAGGAACACTGAAGCTTTCTTT. It yields the protein CASSGAGGLRNTEAFF. The chain carries TRBV19 and TRBJ1-1; TRBD1 matches at 8 bases. The germline gives CDR1 LNHDA, CDR2 SQIVND (reference sequence). This CDR3 has 16 amino acids. Trimming cost V 5 bases and J 1 base; bases outside gene matches: 9.

The genes are TRBV6-1 and TRBJ2-2, with unresolved D. Germline CDR1 reads MNHNS; CDR2 reads SASEGT. There are 14 residues in the CDR3. V was pared by 1 base and J by 0 bases, with 3 bases between. CDR3 amino acids: CASSEGTNTGELFF. CDR3 coding DNA: TGTGCCAGCAGTGAAGGTACGAACACCGGGGAGCTGTTTTTT.

This chain connects TRBV6-1 to TRBJ2-1; 11 nucleotides match TRBD1. Germline values: CDR1 MNHNS, CDR2 SASEGT. The J segment lost 7 bases and the V segment lost 3 bases, leaving 11 bases of the junction unmatched. The CDR3 extends over 17 amino acids. This CDR3 reads CASSEEGWTGGTNEQFF. In DNA form, the CDR3 reads TGTGCCAGCAGTGAGGAAGGATGGACAGGGGGCACGAATGAGCAGTTCTTC.

The chain is built from TRBV2 and TRBJ2-6, with 9 bases matching TRBD1. The CDR3 covers 18 residues. After removal of 1 base from V and 1 base from J, the junction contained 5 bases not matched to a gene. Germline lookup yields CDR1 SNHLY and CDR2 FYNNEI. This CDR3 is CASSEVGQGYSGANVLTF. In DNA, the CDR3 is TGTGCCAGCAGTGAAGTGGGACAGGGTTATTCTGGGGCCAACGTCCTGACTTTC.

The rearrangement joins TRBV28 to TRBJ2-3; 10 bases match TRBD1. The CDR3 loop spans 15 amino acids. The J segment lost 4 bases and the V segment lost 5 bases, leaving 6 bases of the junction unmatched. The germline CDR1 and CDR2 sequences are MDHEN and SYDVKM. Here the CDR3 DNA reads TGTGCCAGCAGTGCACCGGGACAGGGGTCAGATACGCAGTATTTT. Protein sequence: CASSAPGQGSDTQYF.

This chain connects TRBV4-2 to TRBJ2-2; D possibly corresponds to TRBD2 (5 bases). V was cut by 3 bases and J by 1 base, with 15 bases left in between. The CDR3 contains 17 residues. The germline CDR1 and CDR2 sequences are LGHNA and YNFKEQ. The CDR3 protein is CASSQGGRGRNTGELFF. DNA of the CDR3: TGTGCCAGCAGCCAGGGTGGTCGTGGGAGGAACACCGGGGAGCTGTTTTTT.

This sequence joins TRBV24-1 and TRBJ2-7, with a weak D call TRBD1 (7 bases). With 9 bases removed from V and 3 bases from J, the gap between germline ends came to 14 bases. The CDR3 extends over 13 amino acids. The germline gives CDR1 KGHDR, CDR2 SFDVKD. The CDR3, as DNA: TGTGCCACCCAGGGGGGCCCCGGCTACGAGCAGTACTTC. Encoded protein: CATQGGPGYEQYF.

The chain carries TRBV28 and TRBJ2-2, with TRBD2 matching 14 bases. There are 19 residues in the CDR3. Germline lookup yields CDR1 MDHEN and CDR2 SYDVKM. With 4 bases clipped from V and 3 bases from J, the junction kept 10 bases outside the gene matches. CDR3 coding DNA: TGTGCCAGCAGTTCCCCCGGGACTAGCGGGAGAGGGTACACCGGGGAGCTGTTTTTT. Translation: CASSSPGTSGRGYTGELFF.

This clone was counted once. The chain uses TRBV6-5 and TRBJ2-7, with 7 bases identical to TRBD1. The CDR3 extends over 13 amino acids. Trimming cost V 10 bases and J 0 bases; bases outside gene matches: 6. In germline, CDR1 is MNHEY, CDR2 SVGAGI. CDR3 DNA: TGTGCCACCCTGGACAGGAGCTCCTACGAGCAGTACTTC. Encoded protein: CATLDRSSYEQYF.

This clone showed up just once. V is TRBV6-1 and J is TRBJ2-1; 7 bases are shared with TRBD2. CDR1 MNHNS and CDR2 SASEGT come from the germline V gene. This CDR3 has 17 amino acids. Losses at the gene ends were 3 bases for V and 3 bases for J; bases not matched to a gene: 11. This chain's CDR3 is CASSDPAGLADYNEQFF. CDR3 coding DNA: TGTGCCAGCAGTGATCCGGCCGGGCTAGCGGACTACAATGAGCAGTTCTTC.

This clone has just one count. In DNA form, the CDR3 reads TGTGCCAGCTCACCACCGCCTAGCAAAGAGACCCAGTACTTC. Its protein is CASSPPPSKETQYF. This chain connects TRBV18 to TRBJ2-5; D might be TRBD2 (5 bases). CDR3 length: 14 residues. Looked up from germline, CDR1 is KGHSH and CDR2 is LQKENI. V was clipped by 0 bases and J by 3 bases, with 8 bases between them. Supplemented by reference TRBV18 and TRBJ2-5, the full variable domain reads NAGVMQNPRHLVRRRGQEARLRCSPMKGHSHVYWYRQLPEEGLKFMVYLQKENIIDESGMPKERFSAEFPKEGPSILRIQQVVRGDSAAYFCASSPPPSKETQYFGPGTRLLVL.

V is TRBV2 and J is TRBJ2-7, with TRBD1 matching over 7 bases. CDR3 length: 14 amino acids. V lost 3 bases and J lost 4; bases outside the gene matches: 6. CDR1 is SNHLY and CDR2 is FYNNEI in the germline V gene. The CDR3 nucleotides read TGTGCCAGCAGTGATGACAGGGCCATTTACGAGCAGTACTTC. Amino acids: CASSDDRAIYEQYF.

The CDR3 spells CATSDFTGGAETQYF. CDR3 DNA sequence: TGTGCCACCAGTGATTTTACAGGGGGAGCGGAGACCCAGTACTTC. This chain connects TRBV24-1 to TRBJ2-5; 8 positions agree with TRBD1. CDR3 size: 15 residues. Germline V gene sequence: CDR1 KGHDR, CDR2 SFDVKD. The V gene end was trimmed by 1 base and the J gene end by 5 bases; junction bases not matched to a gene: 5.

A word on this clone: Other DNA sequences within the sample encode an identical CDR3. The CDR3 bases are TGTGCCAGCAGCGTAGGCGGGAGGGCTTACGAGCAGTACTTC. Translation: CASSVGGRAYEQYF. V and J are TRBV9 and TRBJ2-7; 9 nucleotides agree with TRBD2. The germline V gene encodes CDR1 SGDLS and CDR2 YYNGEE. Trimming at V came to 0 bases and at J to 4 bases, leaving 2 bases not matched to a gene. The CDR3 is 14 residues long. The full variable domain, in which reference TRBV9 and TRBJ2-7 provide the parts outside the CDR3, is DSGVTQTPKHLITATGQRVTLRCSPRSGDLSVYWYQQSLDQGLQFLIQYYNGEERAKGNILERFSAQQFPDLHSELNLSSLELGDSALYFCASSVGGRAYEQYFGPGTRLTVT.

J is TRBJ2-5 and V is TRBV30; 7 nucleotides line up with TRBD1. The CDR3 covers 14 residues. CDR1 and CDR2 from the germline V gene are GTSNPN and SVGIG (reference sequence). The ends lost 1 base at V and 2 bases at J; junction bases unmatched: 4. The CDR3 spells CAWSDGTAQETQYF. The DNA of the CDR3 is TGTGCCTGGAGTGACGGGACAGCACAAGAGACCCAGTACTTC.

The J gene is TRBJ2-1, the V gene TRBV5-1, with 8 bases identical to TRBD2. The CDR3 totals 17 residues. The germline CDR1 and CDR2 sequences are SGHRS and YFSETQ. J lost 0 bases, V lost 5 bases, and 10 bases had no gene match. The CDR3 DNA reads TGCGCCAGCAGGGGCGGGCGGGAGGCGAGCTCCTACAATGAGCAGTTCTTC. It translates to CASRGGREASSYNEQFF.

The chain is built from TRBV5-1 and TRBJ2-3; 8 bases align to TRBD2. V gave up 7 bases and J gave up 0 bases; unmatched junction bases: 4. Germline V gene data show CDR1 as SGHRS and CDR2 as YFSETQ. CDR3 length: 14 amino acids. DNA for the CDR3: TGCGCCAGCTCGGGAGGGCCTAGCACAGATACGCAGTATTTT. Protein sequence: CASSGGPSTDTQYF.

The V gene is TRBV6-1, the J gene TRBJ1-6, with TRBD1 matching over 8 bases. The CDR3 runs 17 residues. V was pared by 2 bases and J by 0 bases, with 3 bases of the junction left unmatched. Germline V gene sequence: CDR1 MNHNS, CDR2 SASEGT. CDR3: CASSEQGASSYNSPLHF. As DNA, the CDR3 is TGTGCCAGCAGTGAACAGGGGGCTAGCTCCTATAATTCACCCCTCCACTTT.